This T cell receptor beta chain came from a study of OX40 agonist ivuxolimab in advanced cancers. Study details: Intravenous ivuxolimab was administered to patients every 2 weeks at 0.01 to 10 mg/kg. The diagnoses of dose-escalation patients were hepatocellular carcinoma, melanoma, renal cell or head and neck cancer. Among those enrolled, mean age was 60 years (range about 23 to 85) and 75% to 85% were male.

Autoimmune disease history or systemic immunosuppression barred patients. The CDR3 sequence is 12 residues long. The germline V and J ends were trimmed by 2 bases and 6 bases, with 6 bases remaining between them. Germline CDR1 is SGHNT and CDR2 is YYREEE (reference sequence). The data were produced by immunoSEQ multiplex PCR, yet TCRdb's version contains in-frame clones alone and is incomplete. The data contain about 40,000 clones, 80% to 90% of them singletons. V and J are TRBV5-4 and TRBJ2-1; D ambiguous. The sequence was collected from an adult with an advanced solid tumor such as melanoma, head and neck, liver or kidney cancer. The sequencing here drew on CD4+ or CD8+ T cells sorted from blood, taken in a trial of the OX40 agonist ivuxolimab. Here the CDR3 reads CASSFGANEQFF. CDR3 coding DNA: TGTGCCAGCAGCTTTGGTGCCAATGAGCAGTTCTTC.